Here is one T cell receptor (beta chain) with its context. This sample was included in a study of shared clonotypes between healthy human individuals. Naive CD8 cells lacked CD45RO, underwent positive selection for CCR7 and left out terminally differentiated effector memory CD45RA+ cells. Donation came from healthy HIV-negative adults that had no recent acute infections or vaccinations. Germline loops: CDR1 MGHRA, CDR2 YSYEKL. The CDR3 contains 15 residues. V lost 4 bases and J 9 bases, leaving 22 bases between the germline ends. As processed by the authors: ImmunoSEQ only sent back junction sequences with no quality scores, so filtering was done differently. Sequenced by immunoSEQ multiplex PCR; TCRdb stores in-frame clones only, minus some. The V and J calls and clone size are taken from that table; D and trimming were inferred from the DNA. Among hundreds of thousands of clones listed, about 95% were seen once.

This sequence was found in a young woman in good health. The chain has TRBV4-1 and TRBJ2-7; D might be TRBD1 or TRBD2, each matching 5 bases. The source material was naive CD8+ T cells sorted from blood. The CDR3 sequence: CASSLLSGPLTGQYF. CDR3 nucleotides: TGCGCCAGCAGCCTCCTTTCGGGACCACTAACCGGGCAGTACTTC.